This T cell receptor (beta chain) appears in the sequencing data of a study of regulatory T cells in long-lasting Graves disease. Study as a whole: Less than 3 months of antithyroid drugs had been taken by newly diagnosed Graves' patients.

As for time point: newly diagnosed GD, antithyroid drugs for less than 3 months. RNA from PBMCs was the source of the TCR library. Sequencing libraries for TCR beta were prepared with iRepertoire HTBI primers and Arm-PCR of CDR3 regions. TCRdb reanalysed the multiplex PCR reads using MiXCR and keeps one entry per CDR3 protein. The sample has fewer than 350,000 distinct CDR3 sequences; 15% to 20% are singletons. The sample in question was peripheral blood mononuclear cells (PBMCs), obtained at new diagnosis, from a patient treated with antithyroid drugs. The clonotype comes from a female donor with Graves disease.

This chain's CDR3 is CATSSPGGLSSRFF. CDR3 DNA sequence: TGTGCCACCAGCAGTCCAGGGGGTCTCTCTTCCCGGTTCTTC. This chain joins TRBV15 and TRBJ2-1; 7 bases match TRBD1. There are 14 residues in the CDR3. Germline V gene lookup returns CDR1 LNHNV and CDR2 YYDKDF (reference sequence). V dropped 3 bases and J dropped 15; count of bases not matched to a gene: 14. Using reference TRBV15 and TRBJ2-1 for the parts outside the CDR3, the full variable domain is DAMVIQNPRYQVTQFGKPVTLSCSQTLNHNVMYWYQQKSSQAPKLLFHYYDKDFNNEADTPDNFQSRRPNTSFCFLDIRSPGLGDTAMYLCATSSPGGLSSRFFGPGTRLTVL.